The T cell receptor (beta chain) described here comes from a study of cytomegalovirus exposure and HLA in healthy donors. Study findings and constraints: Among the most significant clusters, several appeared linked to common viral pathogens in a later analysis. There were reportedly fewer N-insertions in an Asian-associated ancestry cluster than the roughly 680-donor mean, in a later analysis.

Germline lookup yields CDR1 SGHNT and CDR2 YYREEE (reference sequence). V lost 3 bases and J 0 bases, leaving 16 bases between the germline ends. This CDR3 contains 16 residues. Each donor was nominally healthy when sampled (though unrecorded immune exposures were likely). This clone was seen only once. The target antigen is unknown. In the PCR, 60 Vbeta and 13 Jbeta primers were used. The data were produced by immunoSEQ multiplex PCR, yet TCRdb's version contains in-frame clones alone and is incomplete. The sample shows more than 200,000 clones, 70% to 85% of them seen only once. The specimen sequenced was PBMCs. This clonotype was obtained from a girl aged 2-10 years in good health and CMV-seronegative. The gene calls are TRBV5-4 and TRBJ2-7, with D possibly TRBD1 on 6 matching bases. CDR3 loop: CASSSTPDSHSYEQYF. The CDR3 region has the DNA TGTGCCAGCAGCTCTACCCCGGACAGCCACTCCTACGAGCAGTACTTC.